Presented here are 22 T cell receptor beta chains from one specimen sequenced in a study of T cell responses to AZD1222 COVID-19 vaccine. Assay used: immunoSEQ multiplex PCR; TCRdb lists only in-frame clones, some missing. The sample lists 150,000 or so clones, roughly 92% occurring once. This sample comprised peripheral blood, obtained on day 0 of AZD1222 vaccination. The origin of the receptors is an adult in good health.

V usage is TRBV7-9 and J usage is TRBJ2-7, with D maybe TRBD1 (5 bases). V lost 7 bases and J lost 3, with 19 bases in between. The CDR3 is 15 residues long. The V gene's germline CDR1 is SEHNR and CDR2 FQNEAQ (reference sequence). CDR3 sequence: CASTRAGNLNYEQYF. CDR3 DNA sequence: TGTGCCAGCACCCGGGCAGGGAACCTTAACTACGAGCAGTACTTC. Full variable domain (rest looked up from reference TRBV7-9 and TRBJ2-7): DTGVSQNPRHKITKRGQNVTFRCDPISEHNRLYWYRQTLGQGPEFLTYFQNEAQLEKSRLLSDRFSAERPKGSFSTLEIQRTEQGDSAMYLCASTRAGNLNYEQYFGPGTRLTVT.

This chain connects TRBV27 to TRBJ2-1, with 11 bases aligning to TRBD2. CDR1 is MNHEY and CDR2 is SMNVEV in the germline V gene (reference sequence). The junction had 5 bases not matched to a gene; V was cut back by 6 bases and J by 4 bases. The CDR3 is 15 residues long. The CDR3 DNA reads TGTGCCAGCAGCGGAGTAGCGGGAGGGTACAATGAGCAGTTCTTC. Its translation: CASSGVAGGYNEQFF.

This chain links TRBV30 with TRBJ2-2; 7 bases agree with TRBD1. The CDR3 contains 15 residues. Per the germline V gene, CDR1 is GTSNPN and CDR2 is SVGIG (reference sequence). V was pared by 5 bases and J by 6 bases, with 12 bases of the junction left unmatched. CDR3 bases: TGTGCCTGGGGGACCCGACAGGGTCTGGCCGGGGAGCTGTTTTTT. Its translation: CAWGTRQGLAGELFF.

The sample holds one count of this clone. This chain joins TRBV3-1 (or the pseudogene TRBV3-2) and TRBJ2-1; D unclear. Trimming removed 3 bases from V and 6 bases from J, with 6 bases in between. CDR3 length equals 12 residues. The V gene's germline CDR1 is LGHDT and CDR2 YNNKEL (reference sequence). Here the CDR3 DNA reads TGTGCCAGCAGCCAGGTATCCAATGAGCAGTTCTTC. Amino acids: CASSQVSNEQFF.

The chain is built from TRBV14 and TRBJ1-2, with 8 bases matching TRBD1. The CDR3 sequence is 16 residues long. The germline gives CDR1 SGHDN, CDR2 FVKESK. J lost 3 bases, V lost 2 bases, and 8 bases had no gene match. The CDR3 sequence is CASSQFTGQGYYGYTF. The CDR3 nucleotides are TGTGCCAGCAGCCAATTCACAGGACAGGGATACTATGGCTACACCTTC.

V usage is TRBV27 and J usage is TRBJ2-2, with D perhaps matching TRBD1 (6 bases). The CDR3 consists of 17 residues. Germline values: CDR1 MNHEY, CDR2 SMNVEV (reference sequence). The ends were cut back, 0 bases at V and 4 bases at J, with 15 bases in the middle. The CDR3, as DNA: TGTGCCAGCAGTTTATCGGTCACAGGGTGGATCACCGGGGAGCTGTTTTTT. The encoded protein is CASSLSVTGWITGELFF.

The chain combines TRBV18 with TRBJ1-5; no reliable D call. The CDR3 sequence is 13 residues long. V was pared by 5 bases and J by 7 bases, with 12 bases between. Germline V gives CDR1 KGHSH, CDR2 LQKENI. In DNA form, the CDR3 reads TGTGCCAGCTCAGCTGGGCTCAACCAGCCCCAGCATTTT. Protein sequence: CASSAGLNQPQHF.

The genes are TRBV27 and TRBJ1-6; D perhaps matches TRBD1 (5 bases). V was clipped by 0 bases and J by 14 bases, with 14 bases between them. Germline V gene data show CDR1 as MNHEY and CDR2 as SMNVEV (reference sequence). The length of the CDR3 is 14 residues. The CDR3 nucleotides are TGTGCCAGCAGTTTATCGGGTTGGGGGGGGACCCTCCACTTT. This translates into CASSLSGWGGTLHF.

This CDR3 reads CATSDLGTVEQFF. As DNA, the CDR3 is TGTGCCACCAGTGATTTGGGGACAGTGGAGCAGTTCTTC. This chain uses TRBV24-1 with TRBJ2-1; 7 bases map to TRBD1. CDR3 length: 13 residues. Germline-derived CDR1 and CDR2 are KGHDR and SFDVKD. V was clipped by 0 bases and J by 10 bases; unmatched bases: 2.

The chain employs TRBV12-3 or TRBV12-4 and TRBJ2-7; D call uncertain. V lost 0 bases and J 6 bases, leaving 3 bases between the germline ends. The CDR3 loop spans 11 amino acids. DNA of the CDR3: TGTGCCAGCAGTTTAGCGTCCGAGCAGTACTTC. Protein: CASSLASEQYF.

The rearrangement links TRBV6-5 to TRBJ1-1; tentatively, D is TRBD1 (5 bases). Germline V gene lookup returns CDR1 MNHEY and CDR2 SVGAGI. This CDR3 is built from 13 residues. V lost 6 bases and J lost 0, with 8 bases in between. CDR3 sequence: CASRGRVNTEAFF. In DNA form, the CDR3 reads TGTGCCAGCAGGGGCAGGGTGAACACTGAAGCTTTCTTT.

V and J are TRBV20-1 and TRBJ1-5; D is perhaps TRBD1 (5 bases). Trimming took off 7 bases at V and 3 bases at J, with 7 bases between the two ends. This CDR3 region has 11 residues. Germline CDR1 and CDR2: DFQATT and SNEGSKA (reference sequence). CDR3 DNA: TGCAGTGACAGGCACAATCAGCCCCAGCATTTT. It encodes CSDRHNQPQHF.

This clone has a single count. The chain carries TRBV27 and TRBJ1-5; D is unclear. Trimming shortened V by 7 bases and J by 0 bases, and 13 bases separated the two germline ends. This CDR3 is built from 15 residues. Germline loops: CDR1 MNHEY, CDR2 SMNVEV (reference sequence). The CDR3 bases are TGTGCCAGCAAAGTTGCCCGATATAGCAATCAGCCCCAGCATTTT. Amino acids: CASKVARYSNQPQHF.

The chain combines TRBV27 with TRBJ2-7; D remains ambiguous. Germline lookup yields CDR1 MNHEY and CDR2 SMNVEV (reference sequence). The CDR3 covers 14 residues. Trimming pared 2 bases from V and 2 bases from J, leaving 10 bases between. CDR3 region: CASSLEARTYEQYF. In DNA form, the CDR3 reads TGTGCCAGCAGTTTAGAGGCCAGGACCTACGAGCAGTACTTC.

The V call is TRBV10-3, the J call TRBJ1-3; 8 bases match TRBD1. CDR3 length: 17 residues. Germline CDR1 is ENHRY and CDR2 is SYGVKD. Trimming took 2 bases from V and 1 from J; bases not matched to a gene: 7. The CDR3, as DNA: TGTGCCATCAGTGAGGGCCAGGGGGCTCATTCTGGAAACACCATATATTTT. The encoded protein is CAISEGQGAHSGNTIYF.

The V and J genes are TRBV20-1 and TRBJ1-1; unclear D gene. Germline V gene sequence: CDR1 DFQATT, CDR2 SNEGSKA (reference sequence). This CDR3 comprises 11 residues. The V gene lost 3 bases and the J gene lost 5 bases, with 7 bases spanning the gap. The CDR3 DNA reads as TGCAGTGCTAGTTGGGAAACTGAAGCTTTCTTT. It encodes CSASWETEAFF.

The V and J genes are TRBV14 and TRBJ1-6, with a possible D match to TRBD1 (5 bases). The V gene lost 7 bases and the J gene lost 0 bases, with 10 bases spanning the gap. Germline loops: CDR1 SGHDN, CDR2 FVKESK. This CDR3 is 15 amino acids long. The CDR3 coding sequence is TGTGCCAGCACTGCCGGGGGCTCCTATAATTCACCCCTCCACTTT. It codes for CASTAGGSYNSPLHF.

V usage is TRBV28 and J usage is TRBJ1-5; no clear D. The CDR3 has 15 amino acids. The V gene lost 6 bases and the J gene lost 0 bases, with 12 bases spanning the gap. Per the germline V gene, CDR1 is MDHEN and CDR2 is SYDVKM. The CDR3 DNA reads TGTGCCAGCAGGGGTTTCGGGATTAGCAATCAGCCCCAGCATTTT. It is translated as CASRGFGISNQPQHF.

This clone was recorded once. The J gene is TRBJ2-3, the V gene TRBV18; 8 positions match TRBD1. The junction had 6 bases not matched to a gene; V was cut back by 3 bases and J by 4 bases. Germline CDR1 reads KGHSH; CDR2 reads LQKENI. The length of the CDR3 is 15 residues. The DNA for the CDR3 is TGTGCCAGCTCACCCGGACAGGGAGAGGCAGATACGCAGTATTTT. Protein: CASSPGQGEADTQYF.

The chain employs TRBV9 and TRBJ2-5; 7 positions agree with TRBD2. Germline V gives CDR1 SGDLS, CDR2 YYNGEE. The CDR3 is made up of 14 amino acids. J lost 5 bases, V lost 0 bases, and 4 bases had no gene match. As DNA, the CDR3 is TGTGCCAGCAGCGTAGCAGCGGGGCGGGAGACCCAGTACTTC. Translation: CASSVAAGRETQYF.

The chain combines TRBV18 with TRBJ1-5; a weak D match, TRBD1 (6 bases). V lost 2 bases to trimming and J lost 2 bases, with 7 bases between them. Germline V lookup: CDR1 KGHSH, CDR2 LQKENI. The CDR3 spans 14 residues. CDR3 sequence reads: CASSPAGGNQPQHF. The CDR3 DNA is TGTGCCAGCTCACCAGCAGGGGGCAATCAGCCCCAGCATTTT. Based on the CDR3 plus reference TRBV18 and TRBJ1-5, the full variable domain is NAGVMQNPRHLVRRRGQEARLRCSPMKGHSHVYWYRQLPEEGLKFMVYLQKENIIDESGMPKERFSAEFPKEGPSILRIQQVVRGDSAAYFCASSPAGGNQPQHFGDGTRLSIL.

This chain links TRBV27 with TRBJ2-1, with no clear D. Germline assignment: CDR1 MNHEY and CDR2 SMNVEV (reference sequence). This CDR3 spans 13 amino acids. V was trimmed by 9 bases and J by 4 bases, leaving 13 bases between them. The CDR3 here is CASRPSWYNEQFF. DNA for the CDR3: TGTGCCAGTAGACCGTCTTGGTACAATGAGCAGTTCTTC.